This T cell receptor (beta chain) was captured in a study of T cells in Graves' hyperthyroidism and ophthalmopathy. Overall study context: Blood was drawn when the patient was first diagnosed and still untreated.

RNA transcripts gave rise to amplified TCR beta CDR3 regions. In the first-round RT-PCR of the TCR CDR3, the HTBI primer set was used. TCRdb used MiXCR to reprocess the multiplex PCR reads, holding one entry per CDR3 protein. Found here are about 480,000 distinct CDR3 sequences, around 14% of them singletons; the top ten hold roughly 17%. In this sample, this clonotype turned up once. Its antigen is undetermined. The conserved final phenylalanine or tryptophan is absent from the CDR3, which likely points to a read error. The V end lost 5 bases, the J end lost 2 bases, and 13 bases lay between the germline ends. CDR3 length: 15 residues. Germline CDR1 and CDR2: SGHTA and FQGTGA. Calling Graves' hyperthyroidism stable meant ophthalmopathy did not progress within 18 months. On the basis of clinical symptoms, serum thyroxine and TRAb, thyroid ultrasound and orbital computed tomography, diagnoses were made.

Regarding the study as a whole: The model foresaw ophthalmopathy a median roughly 6.5 months prior to onset.

The sequence derives from a woman younger than 30 with Graves' hyperthyroidism. Material for sequencing was blood. The V call is TRBV7-3, the J call TRBJ2-1; D remains ambiguous. For the CDR3, the DNA is TGTGCCAGCAGCCTCGGACCCCGGGCCTACAATGAGCAGTTCCTC. Its protein is CASSLGPRAYNEQFL.